These 13 T cell receptor beta chains were sequenced from one sample in a study of T cells in Graves' hyperthyroidism and ophthalmopathy. RNA transcripts served as the template for amplifying TCR beta CDR3 regions. TCR CDR3 regions were first amplified by RT-PCR with HTBI primers. Each CDR3 protein is one row after TCRdb ran MiXCR on the multiplex PCR reads. This repertoire shows some 570,000 distinct CDR3 sequences, under 20% found once; its top ten account for 15% to 20%. Sequencing input: blood. Every receptor here comes from a woman aged 18-29 years with Graves' ophthalmopathy.

This clonotype was counted at least ten times. This rearrangement joins TRBV2 to TRBJ1-3; D is unclear. Germline CDR1 and CDR2: SNHLY and FYNNEI. Trimming left V 3 bases short and J 0 bases short, with 9 bases between. This CDR3 has 15 residues. CDR3 sequence: CASSESAVSGNTIYF. CDR3 DNA sequence: TGTGCCAGCAGTGAGTCGGCAGTCTCTGGAAACACCATATATTTT. The whole variable domain, filled in from reference TRBV2 and TRBJ1-3, reads EPEVTQTPSHQVTQMGQEVILRCVPISNHLYFYWYRQILGQKVEFLVSFYNNEISEKSEIFDDQFSVERPDGSNFTLKIRSTKLEDSAMYFCASSESAVSGNTIYFGEGSWLTVV.

A note on this clonotype: Sequence at one end of the junction differs from germline and may be a read error. V is TRBV7-9 and J is TRBJ2-2; no definite D call. Germline loops: CDR1 SEHNR, CDR2 FQNEAQ (reference sequence). The CDR3 is 13 residues long. Written as DNA, the CDR3 is TGTGCCAGCAGCTTAGGAGGCACCGAGGAGCTGTTTTTT. Its translation: CASSLGGTEELFF.

This chain links TRBV7-6 with TRBJ1-5; the D is unclear. V lost 1 base and J lost 9, with 10 bases in between. The CDR3 sequence is 13 residues long. The germline V gene encodes CDR1 SGHVS and CDR2 FNYEAQ. The CDR3 region has the DNA TGTGCCAGCAGCTTAGAGACGAGATCGCCCCAGCATTTT. Its protein product is CASSLETRSPQHF.

This clonotype occurred many times. The rearrangement links TRBV10-3 to TRBJ1-2, with TRBD1 matching over 11 bases. The CDR3 extends over 13 amino acids. Germline V gives CDR1 ENHRY, CDR2 SYGVKD. Germline trimming cut 4 bases from V and 7 bases from J; bases unmatched to any gene: 2. The CDR3 nucleotides read TGTGCCATCAGTGGGACAGGGGGCAGTGGCTACACCTTC. Its protein is CAISGTGGSGYTF.

The V call is TRBV16, the J call TRBJ1-1; D possibly corresponds to TRBD1 (5 bases). V lost 0 bases to trimming and J lost 12 bases, with 14 bases between them. Germline CDR1 KGHSY, CDR2 FQNENV. The CDR3 covers 13 residues. The CDR3 protein is CASSQSGGLPPFF. The CDR3 DNA sequence: TGTGCCAGCAGCCAATCCGGGGGACTTCCGCCTTTCTTT. Combining the CDR3 with reference TRBV16 and TRBJ1-1 gives the whole variable domain GEEVAQTPKHLVRGEGQKAKLYCAPIKGHSYVFWYQQVLKNEFKFLISFQNENVFDETGMPKERFSAKCLPNSPCSLEIQATKLEDSAVYFCASSQSGGLPPFFGQGTRLTVV.

The table lists this clonotype with many counts. The V and J genes are TRBV30 and TRBJ1-2; no reliable D call. In germline, CDR1 is GTSNPN, CDR2 SVGIG (reference sequence). The CDR3 loop spans 11 amino acids. V was shortened by 1 base and J by 4 bases, with 4 bases between the two germline ends. As DNA, the CDR3 is TGTGCCTGGAGTGAGAGCTATGGCTACACCTTC. This codes for CAWSESYGYTF.

This clonotype appeared many times. A junction end diverges from the germline sequence, so it may reflect a read error. This chain uses TRBV5-1 with TRBJ2-7; 11 nucleotides match TRBD1. The CDR3 is 15 residues long. Germline assignment: CDR1 SGHRS and CDR2 YFSETQ. CDR3 amino acids: CASSPGQGVSYEQYF. The CDR3, as DNA: TGTGCCAGCAGCCCGGGACAGGGGGTCTCCTACGAGCAGTACTTC. The full variable domain, with the rest looked up from reference TRBV5-1 and TRBJ2-7, is KAGVTQTPRYLIKTRGQQVTLSCSPISGHRSVSWYQQTPGQGLQFLFEYFSETQRNKGNFPGRFSGRQFSNSRSEMNVSTLELGDSALYLCASSPGQGVSYEQYFGPGTRLTVT.

Details on this clonotype: Possible read error: a much larger clone is one base away. The J gene is TRBJ2-1, the V gene TRBV6-2 or TRBV6-3, with TRBD2 matching 14 bases. The CDR3 is 15 residues long. In germline, CDR1 is MNHEY, CDR2 SVGEGT. As DNA, the CDR3 is TGTGTCAGCAGCCGGACTAGCGGGGGGCTCAATGAGCAGTTCTTC. It codes for CVSSRTSGGLNEQFF.

The chain combines TRBV7-9 with TRBJ2-2, with TRBD2 identical over 11 bases. CDR3 length equals 16 residues. V was pared by 1 base and J by 4 bases, with 2 bases of the junction left unmatched. CDR1 and CDR2 (germline): SEHNR, FQNEAQ (reference sequence). CDR3 sequence reads: CASSLGLAGRTGELFF. The CDR3 DNA reads as TGTGCCAGCAGCTTAGGACTAGCGGGACGCACCGGGGAGCTGTTTTTT. Filled out from reference TRBV7-9 and TRBJ2-2, the complete variable domain reads DTGVSQNPRHKITKRGQNVTFRCDPISEHNRLYWYRQTLGQGPEFLTYFQNEAQLEKSRLLSDRFSAERPKGSFSTLEIQRTEQGDSAMYLCASSLGLAGRTGELFFGEGSRLTVL.

This clonotype has ten or more counts. The chain has TRBV11-2 and TRBJ2-1, with TRBD2 identical over 8 bases. V lost 5 bases, J lost 1 base, and 7 bases stayed unmatched. In germline, CDR1 is SGHAT, CDR2 FQNNGV. The CDR3 runs 16 residues. CDR3 bases: TGTGCCAGCAGCAAGCCTAGCGGGCCGTCCTACAATGAGCAGTTCTTC. It is translated as CASSKPSGPSYNEQFF.

V gene TRBV4-2 combines with J gene TRBJ2-1; D unclear. This CDR3 contains 12 residues. CDR1 is LGHNA, CDR2 YNFKEQ, per germline. The V end lost 1 base, the J end lost 7 bases, and 5 bases lay between the germline ends. DNA for the CDR3: TGTGCCAGCAGCCAAGTTCCAAATGAGCAGTTCTTC. Protein sequence: CASSQVPNEQFF.

This clonotype occurred many times. The CDR3 DNA is TGTGCCAGCAGTTTACAACAGGGGGCTGCAGATACGCAGTATTTT. Its protein is CASSLQQGAADTQYF. The rearrangement links TRBV28 to TRBJ2-3; 9 bases are shared with TRBD1. After removal of 2 bases from V and 4 bases from J, the junction contained 4 bases not matched to a gene. The CDR3 spans 15 residues. Per germline, CDR1 MDHEN and CDR2 SYDVKM.

This clonotype has just a few counts. The chain has TRBV7-9 and TRBJ2-2, with D hard to call. Per germline, CDR1 SEHNR and CDR2 FQNEAQ (reference sequence). V was cut by 5 bases and J by 4 bases, with 11 bases left in between. The CDR3 is made up of 14 amino acids. The DNA for the CDR3 is TGTGCCAGCAGCCCTCCCCCGGCCACCGGGGAGCTGTTTTTT. It codes for CASSPPPATGELFF. Full variable domain (outside the CDR3, taken from reference TRBV7-9 and TRBJ2-2): DTGVSQNPRHKITKRGQNVTFRCDPISEHNRLYWYRQTLGQGPEFLTYFQNEAQLEKSRLLSDRFSAERPKGSFSTLEIQRTEQGDSAMYLCASSPPPATGELFFGEGSRLTVL.